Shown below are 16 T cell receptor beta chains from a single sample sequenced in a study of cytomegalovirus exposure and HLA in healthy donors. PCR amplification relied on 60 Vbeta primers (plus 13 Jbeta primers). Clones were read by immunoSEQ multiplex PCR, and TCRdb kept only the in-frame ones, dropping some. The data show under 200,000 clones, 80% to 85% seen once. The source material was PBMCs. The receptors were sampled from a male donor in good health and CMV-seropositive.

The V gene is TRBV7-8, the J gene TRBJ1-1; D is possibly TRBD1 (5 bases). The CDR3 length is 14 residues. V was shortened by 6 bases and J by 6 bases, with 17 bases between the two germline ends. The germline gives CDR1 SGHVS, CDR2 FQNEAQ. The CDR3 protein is CASRQTGFWSEAFF. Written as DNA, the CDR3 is TGTGCCAGCAGGCAAACAGGATTCTGGTCTGAAGCTTTCTTT.

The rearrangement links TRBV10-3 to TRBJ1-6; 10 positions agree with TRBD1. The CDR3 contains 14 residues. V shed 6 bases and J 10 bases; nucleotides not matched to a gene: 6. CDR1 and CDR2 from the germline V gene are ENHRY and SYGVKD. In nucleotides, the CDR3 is TGTGCCATCAGGGCGGGACAGGGGAGGTCACCCCTCCACTTT. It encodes CAIRAGQGRSPLHF.

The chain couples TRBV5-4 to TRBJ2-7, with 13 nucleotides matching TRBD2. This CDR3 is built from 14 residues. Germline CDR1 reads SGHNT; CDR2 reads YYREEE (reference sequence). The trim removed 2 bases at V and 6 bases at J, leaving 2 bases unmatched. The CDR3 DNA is TGTGCCAGCAGCTTACTAGCGGGGGGGCGCGAGCAGTACTTC. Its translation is CASSLLAGGREQYF.

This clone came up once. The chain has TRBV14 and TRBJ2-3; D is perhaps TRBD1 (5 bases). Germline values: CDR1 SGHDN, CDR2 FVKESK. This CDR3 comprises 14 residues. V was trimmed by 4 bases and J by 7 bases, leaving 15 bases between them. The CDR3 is CASSRNAQGNTQYF. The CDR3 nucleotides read TGTGCCAGCAGCCGGAACGCCCAGGGAAATACGCAGTATTTT.

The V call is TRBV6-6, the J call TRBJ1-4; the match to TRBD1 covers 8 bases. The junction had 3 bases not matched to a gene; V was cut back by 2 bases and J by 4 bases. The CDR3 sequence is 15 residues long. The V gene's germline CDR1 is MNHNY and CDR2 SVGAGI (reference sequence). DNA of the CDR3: TGTGCCAGCAGTTACCCGACAGGGGTTAATGAAAAACTGTTTTTT. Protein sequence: CASSYPTGVNEKLFF.

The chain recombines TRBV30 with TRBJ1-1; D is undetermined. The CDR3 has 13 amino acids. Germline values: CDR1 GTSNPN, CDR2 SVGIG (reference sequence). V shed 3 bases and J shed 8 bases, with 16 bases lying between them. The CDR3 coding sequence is TGTGCCTGGAGCATCCCACTAGTTGAGGAAGCTTTCTTT. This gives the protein CAWSIPLVEEAFF. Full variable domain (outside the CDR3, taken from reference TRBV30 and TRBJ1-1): SQTIHQWPATLVQPVGSPLSLECTVEGTSNPNLYWYRQAAGRGLQLLFYSVGIGQISSEVPQNLSASRPQDRQFILSSKKLLLSDSGFYLCAWSIPLVEEAFFGQGTRLTVV.

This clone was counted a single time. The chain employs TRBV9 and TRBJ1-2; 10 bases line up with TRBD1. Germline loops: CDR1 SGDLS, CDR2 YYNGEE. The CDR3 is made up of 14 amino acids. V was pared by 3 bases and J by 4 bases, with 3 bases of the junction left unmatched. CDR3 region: CASSDGTGAYGYTF. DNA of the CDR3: TGTGCCAGCAGCGACGGGACAGGGGCCTATGGCTACACCTTC. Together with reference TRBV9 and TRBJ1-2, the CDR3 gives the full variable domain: DSGVTQTPKHLITATGQRVTLRCSPRSGDLSVYWYQQSLDQGLQFLIQYYNGEERAKGNILERFSAQQFPDLHSELNLSSLELGDSALYFCASSDGTGAYGYTFGSGTRLTVV.

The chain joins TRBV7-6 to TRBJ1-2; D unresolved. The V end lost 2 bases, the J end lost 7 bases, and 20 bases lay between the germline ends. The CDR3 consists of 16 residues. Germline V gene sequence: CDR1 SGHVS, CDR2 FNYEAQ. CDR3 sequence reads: CASSLNPARGVSGYTF. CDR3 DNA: TGTGCCAGCAGCTTAAACCCCGCGCGGGGTGTTTCTGGCTACACCTTC.

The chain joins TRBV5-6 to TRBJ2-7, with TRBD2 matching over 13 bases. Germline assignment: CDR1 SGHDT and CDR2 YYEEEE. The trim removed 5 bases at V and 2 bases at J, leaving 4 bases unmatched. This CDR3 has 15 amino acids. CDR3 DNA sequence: TGTGCCAGCAGAATTGGACTAGCGGGGGCCTACGAGCAGTACTTC. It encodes CASRIGLAGAYEQYF.

The CDR3: CASSLVGGGANVLTF. CDR3 DNA: TGTGCCAGCAGCTTGGTCGGTGGTGGGGCCAACGTCCTGACTTTC. This rearrangement joins TRBV5-4 to TRBJ2-6; no firm D call. Trimming took 0 bases from V and 3 from J, leaving 7 bases between them. The CDR3 is made up of 15 amino acids. Germline V gene lookup returns CDR1 SGHNT and CDR2 YYREEE (reference sequence).

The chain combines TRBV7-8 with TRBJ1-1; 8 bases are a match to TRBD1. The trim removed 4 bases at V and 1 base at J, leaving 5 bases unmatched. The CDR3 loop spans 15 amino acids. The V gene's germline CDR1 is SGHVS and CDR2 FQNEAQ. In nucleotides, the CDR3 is TGTGCCAGCAGCTCCCCAGGGGGCGCGAACACTGAAGCTTTCTTT. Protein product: CASSSPGGANTEAFF.

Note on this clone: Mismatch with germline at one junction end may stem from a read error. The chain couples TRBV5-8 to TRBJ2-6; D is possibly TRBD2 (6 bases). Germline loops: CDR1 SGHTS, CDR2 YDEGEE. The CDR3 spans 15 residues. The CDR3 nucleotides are TGTGCCAGCAGCCGGAGGGGCTCTGGGGCCAACGGCCTGACTTTC. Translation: CASSRRGSGANGLTF.

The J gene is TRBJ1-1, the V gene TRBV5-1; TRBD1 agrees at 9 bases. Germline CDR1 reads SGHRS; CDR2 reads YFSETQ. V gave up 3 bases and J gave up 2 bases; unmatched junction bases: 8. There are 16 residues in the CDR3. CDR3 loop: CASSSTDRGVNTEAFF. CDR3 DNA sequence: TGCGCCAGCAGCTCAACGGACAGGGGCGTAAACACTGAAGCTTTCTTT.

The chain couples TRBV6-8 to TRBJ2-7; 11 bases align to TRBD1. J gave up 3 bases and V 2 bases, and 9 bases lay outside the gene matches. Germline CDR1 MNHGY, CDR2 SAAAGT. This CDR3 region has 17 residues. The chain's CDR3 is CASSYEDRGRNGYEQYF. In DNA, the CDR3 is TGTGCCAGCAGTTACGAGGACAGGGGGCGCAATGGCTACGAGCAGTACTTC.

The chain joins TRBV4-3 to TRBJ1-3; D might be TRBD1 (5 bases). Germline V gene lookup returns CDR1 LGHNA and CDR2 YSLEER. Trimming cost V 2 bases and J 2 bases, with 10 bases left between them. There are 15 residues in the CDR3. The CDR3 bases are TGCGCCAGCAGCCAAAGTACGGGGGCTGGAAACACCATATATTTT. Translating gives CASSQSTGAGNTIYF.

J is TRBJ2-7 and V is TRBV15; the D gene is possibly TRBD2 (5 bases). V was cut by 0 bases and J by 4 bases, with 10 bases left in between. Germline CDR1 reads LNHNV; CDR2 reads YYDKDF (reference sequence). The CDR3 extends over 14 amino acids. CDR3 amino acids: CATSRDLAQYEQYF. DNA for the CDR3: TGTGCCACCAGCAGAGACCTAGCACAGTACGAGCAGTACTTC.